This T cell receptor (beta chain) appears in the sequencing data of a study of T cell changes during pregnancy in multiple sclerosis (dated by TCRdb to about 2019). Study-level background: In women with multiple sclerosis, the researchers looked at how the T cell repertoire shifted as pregnancy progressed.

The cysteine opens and the phenylalanine closes a CDR3 of 13 amino acids. Only the CDR3 portion is preserved as DNA: 39 bases, with reading frame beginning at the first base. V gives up 1 base and J gives up 7 bases, and the segment between their germline ends measures 10 bases. The germline V gene encodes CDR1 SGHVS and CDR2 FNYEAQ. Library preparation was by the immunoSEQ multiplex PCR assay. Here the immuneACCESS table is served through TCRdb, limited to in-frame sequences with V and J called. Missing clones are a known gap in these copies; in checked studies unresolved V genes cover under half, and the rest lacks a known reason. The sample includes fewer than 50,000 clones, with roughly 88% observed a single time. The top ten constitute 9% to 10% of the sample. This clone showed up just once. Its antigen remains unidentified. One base away there is no much larger clone; base qualities are not given.

The specimen comprised CD8+ T cells from peripheral blood mononuclear cells, sampled in the first trimester of pregnancy. The sequence joins TRBV7-6 to TRBJ1-1; the D gene cannot be named for sure. The TCR originated in a female donor with multiple sclerosis, enrolled in a pregnancy study. The DNA is TGTGCCAGCAGCTTAGGAGATCGGAGTGAAGCTTTCTTT. Translated, this gives CASSLGDRSEAFF.